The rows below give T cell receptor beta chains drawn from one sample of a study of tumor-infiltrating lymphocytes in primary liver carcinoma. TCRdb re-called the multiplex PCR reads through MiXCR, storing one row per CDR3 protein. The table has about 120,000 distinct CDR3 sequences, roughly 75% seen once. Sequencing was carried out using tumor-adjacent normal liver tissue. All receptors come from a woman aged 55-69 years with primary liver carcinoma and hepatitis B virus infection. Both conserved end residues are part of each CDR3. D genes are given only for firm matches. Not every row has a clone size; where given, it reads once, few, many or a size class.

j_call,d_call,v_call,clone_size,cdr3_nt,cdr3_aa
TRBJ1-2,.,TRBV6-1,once,TGTATCAGCAGTGAAGTCGGAAAAGAGATTTATGGCTACACCTTC,CISSEVGKEIYGYTF
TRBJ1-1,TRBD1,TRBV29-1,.,TGCAGCGTGGAGCCCGTCGACAGGGGATATGAAGCTTTCTTT,CSVEPVDRGYEAFF
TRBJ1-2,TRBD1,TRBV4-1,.,TGCGCCAGCTGCCCCCCCCAGAGACAGGGGGGGAACTATGGCTACACCTTC,CASCPPQRQGGNYGYTF
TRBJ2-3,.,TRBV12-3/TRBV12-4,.,TGTGCCAGCGGTCTGTGGACAGCCGCTTTGCCCCCTGACTTCACAGATACACAGTATTTT,CASGLWTAALPPDFTDTQYF
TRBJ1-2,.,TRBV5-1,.,TGCTCCAGCAGGTCAGCAGGGGACTATGGCTACACCTTC,CSSRSAGDYGYTF
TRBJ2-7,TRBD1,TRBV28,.,TGTGCCCGCAGTCAAAGACAGGGCAACCACGAGCAGCACTTC,CARSQRQGNHEQHF
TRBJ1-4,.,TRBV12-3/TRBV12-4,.,TGTGCCAGCAGTTTTGTGGGGGGCGACGAAAAACCGTTTTTT,CASSFVGGDEKPFF
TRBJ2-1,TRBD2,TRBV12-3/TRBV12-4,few,TGTGCCAGCGGTCCTACTAGCGGTGGGGGGAATAAGCAGTTCTTC,CASGPTSGGGNKQFF
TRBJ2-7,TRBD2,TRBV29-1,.,TGCAGCGTTGCTTGGGCGGGAGTGTCCTACGAGCAGTACTTC,CSVAWAGVSYEQYF
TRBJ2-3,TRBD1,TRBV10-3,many,TGTGCCATCAGCGAAAGACAGGGAAGGGGCACAGATACGCAGTATTTT,CAISERQGRGTDTQYF
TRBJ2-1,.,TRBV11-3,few,TGTGCCAGCAGCTTGGCAGCGGCTGCCCGGGTTGAACAGTTCTTC,CASSLAAAARVEQFF
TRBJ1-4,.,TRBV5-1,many,TGCGCCAGCAGCTTGTCGCAGGGCGCAAATGAAAAACTGTTTTTT,CASSLSQGANEKLFF
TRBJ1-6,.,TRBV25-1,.,TGTGCCAGCAGTAAATCGTGGGGGCCCCCTCTCCACTTT,CASSKSWGPPLHF
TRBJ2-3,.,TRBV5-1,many,TGCGCCAGCAGCTTGGTAGCAGATACGCAGTATTTT,CASSLVADTQYF
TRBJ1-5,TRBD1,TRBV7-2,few,TGTGCCAGCAGCTTAGGACGACAGGGTTGGTGGAATCAGCCCCAGCATTTT,CASSLGRQGWWNQPQHF
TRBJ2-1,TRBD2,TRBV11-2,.,TGTGCCAGCAGCTTAGGAAGGGCTAGCGGAAGGAGAATCAAAACCTACAATGAGCAGTTCTTC,CASSLGRASGRRIKTYNEQFF
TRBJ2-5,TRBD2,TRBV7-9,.,TGTGCCAGCAGCGATACTAGCGGGTACCAAGAGACCCAGTACTTC,CASSDTSGYQETQYF
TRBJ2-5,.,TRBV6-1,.,TGTGTCAGCAGTTTTAGCGAGACCCAGTACTTC,CVSSFSETQYF
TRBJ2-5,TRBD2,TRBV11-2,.,TGTGTCAGCTGCTTTACGGGAGGCTGGGCCCAGTACTTC,CVSCFTGGWAQYF
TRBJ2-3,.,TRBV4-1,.,TGCGCCAGCAGCCAAAGGTTGGCCACGGATACGCTGTATTTT,CASSQRLATDTLYF
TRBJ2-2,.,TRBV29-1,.,TGCAGCAGTAGAACTGACGGGGAGCTGTTTTTT,CSSRTDGELFF
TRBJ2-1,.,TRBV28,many,TGTGCCAGCAGTTTGGCGAGCTCCTACAATGAGCAGTTCTTC,CASSLASSYNEQFF
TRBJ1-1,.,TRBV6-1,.,TGTGCCAGCAGCGCGGACAGTGCTGAGGCTTTCTTT,CASSADSAEAFF
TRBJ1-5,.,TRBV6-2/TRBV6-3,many,TGTGCCAGCAGTTACGCAAGTTCAGATCAGCCCCAGCATTTT,CASSYASSDQPQHF
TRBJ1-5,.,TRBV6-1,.,TGTGCCAACAATAAAGGGGAGGGAAGCCAGTCCCAGCATTTT,CANNKGEGSQSQHF
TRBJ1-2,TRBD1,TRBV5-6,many,TGTGCCAGCAGCCGGGACAGCCCCGGTGGCTACACCTTC,CASSRDSPGGYTF
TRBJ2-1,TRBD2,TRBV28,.,TGTACCAGCCGAGCGGGAGGTTACAATGAGCGGCTCTTC,CTSRAGGYNERLF
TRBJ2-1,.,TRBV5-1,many,TGCGCCAGCAGCTTGGAGGACGGAGCGATAGATGAGCAGTTCTTC,CASSLEDGAIDEQFF
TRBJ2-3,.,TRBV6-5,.,TGTGCCGGCAGTTACTCTGGAGAGTTGGCAGATACGCAGTATTTT,CAGSYSGELADTQYF
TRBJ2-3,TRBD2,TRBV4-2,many,TGTGCCAGCAGCCTTCCGGGACTAGCGGATTTCACAGATACGCAGTATTTT,CASSLPGLADFTDTQYF
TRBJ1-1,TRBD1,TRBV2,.,TGTGCCAGCAGGAAATCCGGGACAGGGAACACTGAAGCTTTCTTT,CASRKSGTGNTEAFF
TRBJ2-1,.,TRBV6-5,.,TGTACCAGTCCTTCGGAGGAGGAGGGGCAGTTCTTC,CTSPSEEEGQFF
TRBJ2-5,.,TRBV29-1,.,TGCATCGTTGAGGGCCCGCTCCCCTCTCAAGAGACACAGTACTTC,CIVEGPLPSQETQYF
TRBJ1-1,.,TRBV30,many,TGTGCCTGGAGTGTGTCTGGGATACGCCCTGAAGCTTTCTTT,CAWSVSGIRPEAFF
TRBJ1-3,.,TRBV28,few,TGTGCCAGCAGTTTTGTGGGGCCTGGAAACACCATATATTTT,CASSFVGPGNTIYF
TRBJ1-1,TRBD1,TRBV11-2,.,TGTGCCAGGCGGGACAGCGATCACATTGAAGCTTTCTTT,CARRDSDHIEAFF
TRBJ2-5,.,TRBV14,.,TGTGTCAGCAGCCAAGTTTTGGAGACCCGGTACTTC,CVSSQVLETRYF
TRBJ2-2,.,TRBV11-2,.,TGTGCCAGCAGCCCAGTGGGCATGAACACCGGGGAGCTGTTTTTT,CASSPVGMNTGELFF
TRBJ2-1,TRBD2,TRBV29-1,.,TGCAGCGTGCGCGATGGGACTAGCGGGGCCTGCAATGAACAGTTCTTC,CSVRDGTSGACNEQFF
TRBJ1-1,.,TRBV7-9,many,TGTGCCAGCAGCTTAGGAGCCGCAGTGAACACTGAAGCTTTCTTT,CASSLGAAVNTEAFF
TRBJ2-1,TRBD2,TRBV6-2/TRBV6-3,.,TGTGCTAGCAGTCCCGACTGGCGGGGGGACAATGAGCAGCTCTTC,CASSPDWRGDNEQLF
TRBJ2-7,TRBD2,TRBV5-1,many,TGCGCCAGCAGCGAGGGACTAGCGGGTCCAGCGGGCGAGCAGTACTTC,CASSEGLAGPAGEQYF
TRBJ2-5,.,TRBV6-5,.,TGTGCCGGCTGTTACTCCTCTAGCTGGGAGACCCAGTACTTC,CAGCYSSSWETQYF
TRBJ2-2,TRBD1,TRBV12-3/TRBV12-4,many,TGTGCCAGCAGTCCCTTGACAGGGGCGGGCCGGGAGCTGTTTTTT,CASSPLTGAGRELFF
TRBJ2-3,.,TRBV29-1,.,TGCAGCGCTGCCGTGGGGGATACGCAGTATTTC,CSAAVGDTQYF
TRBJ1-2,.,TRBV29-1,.,TGTAGCGTTACCCGGGGGACGGGCGCTCGCGGCTGCACCTTC,CSVTRGTGARGCTF
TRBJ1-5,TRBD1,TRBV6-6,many,TGTGCCAGCAGGGGCACCAAACAGGGGCTGAATCAGCCCCAGCATTTT,CASRGTKQGLNQPQHF
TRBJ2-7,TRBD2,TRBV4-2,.,TGTGCCAGCAGTCGACGGACTAGTCCCTACGAGCAGTACTTC,CASSRRTSPYEQYF
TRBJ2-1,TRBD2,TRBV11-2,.,TGTGCAAGCAACACGACTAGCGGGAGAAGTAATGGGCAGTTCTTC,CASNTTSGRSNGQFF
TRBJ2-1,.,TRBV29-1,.,TGCAGAGTTGGCCCAGGCCGCGGTGAGCAGTTCTTC,CRVGPGRGEQFF
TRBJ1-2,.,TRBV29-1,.,TGCAGCGTTTATACGGAGCCCTATGACTACACCTTC,CSVYTEPYDYTF
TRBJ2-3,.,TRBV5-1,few,TGCGCCAGCAGCTTGGGCAGGGCTAGCACAGATACGCAGTATTTT,CASSLGRASTDTQYF
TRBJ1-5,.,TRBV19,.,TGTGCCAGTAGCCCCCGTGGGGCAGGGCATAGACCCCAGCATTTT,CASSPRGAGHRPQHF
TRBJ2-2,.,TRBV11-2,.,TGTGCCAGCAGCTTAGGTAGGACCGGGGAGCTTTTTTTT,CASSLGRTGELFF
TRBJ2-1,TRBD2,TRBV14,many,TGTGCCAGCAGCCTGGGACTAGCTACTCCCTACAATGAGCAGTTCTTC,CASSLGLATPYNEQFF
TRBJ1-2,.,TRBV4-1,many,TGCGCCAGCAGCCAGATACAGGGTTACTATGGCTACACCTTC,CASSQIQGYYGYTF
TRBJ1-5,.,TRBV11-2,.,TGTGTCAGCAGCTTAGGCCCATCGGGGGCTGAGAATCAGCCCCGGTATTTT,CVSSLGPSGAENQPRYF
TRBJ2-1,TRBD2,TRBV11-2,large,TGTGCCAGCAGCTGGACTAGCGGGGCAGAGCAGTTCTTC,CASSWTSGAEQFF
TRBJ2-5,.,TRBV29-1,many,TGCAGCGCACTTACAGAGACCCAGTACTTC,CSALTETQYF
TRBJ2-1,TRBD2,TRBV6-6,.,TGTGCCAGCAGTTCCACTAGCGGGAGGTTCTACAATGAGCAGTTCTTC,CASSSTSGRFYNEQFF